This record concerns one T cell receptor beta chain sequence. This sample was taken from a study of control samples from healthy donors and cancer patients. Sequencing was performed with immunoSEQ multiplex PCR; in TCRdb, only in-frame clones are kept and a portion is missing. This table has about 180,000 clones, 85% to 90% appearing once. Trimming pared 3 bases from V and 0 bases from J, leaving 11 bases between. Germline assignment: CDR1 LNHDA and CDR2 SQIVND (reference sequence). CDR3 length: 15 amino acids. The V gene is TRBV19, the J gene TRBJ1-1; D remains unclear. Sequencing used blood. This receptor was taken from a woman aged 45-60 years in good health. CDR3 loop: CASSIVGVMNTEAFF. CDR3 DNA: TGTGCCAGTAGTATCGTGGGTGTAATGAACACTGAAGCTTTCTTT.